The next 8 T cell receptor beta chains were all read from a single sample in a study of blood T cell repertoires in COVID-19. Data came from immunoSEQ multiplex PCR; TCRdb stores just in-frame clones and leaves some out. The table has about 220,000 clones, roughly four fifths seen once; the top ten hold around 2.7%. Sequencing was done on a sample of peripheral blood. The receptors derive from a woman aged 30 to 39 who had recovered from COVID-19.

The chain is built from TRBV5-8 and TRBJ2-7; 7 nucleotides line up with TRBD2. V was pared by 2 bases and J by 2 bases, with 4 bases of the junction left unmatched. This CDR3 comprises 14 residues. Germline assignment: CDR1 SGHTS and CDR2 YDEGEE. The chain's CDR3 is CASSLTGGPYEQYF. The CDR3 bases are TGTGCCAGCAGCTTAACGGGAGGTCCCTACGAGCAGTACTTC.

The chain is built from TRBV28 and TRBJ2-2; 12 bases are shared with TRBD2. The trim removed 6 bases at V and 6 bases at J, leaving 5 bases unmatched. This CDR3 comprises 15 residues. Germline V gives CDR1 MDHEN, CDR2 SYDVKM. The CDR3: CASRRTSGTSGELFF. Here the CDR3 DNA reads TGTGCCAGCAGACGGACTAGCGGGACGTCCGGGGAGCTGTTTTTT.

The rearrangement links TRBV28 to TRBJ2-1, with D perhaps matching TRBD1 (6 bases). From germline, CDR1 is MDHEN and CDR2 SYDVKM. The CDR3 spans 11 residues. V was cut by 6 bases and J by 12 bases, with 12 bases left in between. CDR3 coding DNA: TGTGCCAGCAGCCCTTCACAGGGGCAGTTCTTC. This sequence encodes CASSPSQGQFF.

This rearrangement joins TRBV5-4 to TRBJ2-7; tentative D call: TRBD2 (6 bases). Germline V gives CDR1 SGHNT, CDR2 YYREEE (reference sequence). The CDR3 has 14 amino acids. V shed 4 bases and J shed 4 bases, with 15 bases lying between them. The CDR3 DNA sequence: TGTGCCAGCAGCCCCGGGGGACGGCTTTACGAGCAGTACTTC. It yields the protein CASSPGGRLYEQYF. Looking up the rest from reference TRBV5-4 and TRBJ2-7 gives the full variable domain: ETGVTQSPTHLIKTRGQQVTLRCSSQSGHNTVSWYQQALGQGPQFIFQYYREEENGRGNFPPRFSGLQFPNYSSELNVNALELDDSALYLCASSPGGRLYEQYFGPGTRLTVT.

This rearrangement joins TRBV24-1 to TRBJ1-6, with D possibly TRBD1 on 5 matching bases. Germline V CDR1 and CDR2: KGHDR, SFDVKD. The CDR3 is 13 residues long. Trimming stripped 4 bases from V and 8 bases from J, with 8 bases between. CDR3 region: CATSDGGYSPLHF. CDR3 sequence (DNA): TGTGCCACCAGTGACGGGGGGTATTCACCCCTCCACTTT.

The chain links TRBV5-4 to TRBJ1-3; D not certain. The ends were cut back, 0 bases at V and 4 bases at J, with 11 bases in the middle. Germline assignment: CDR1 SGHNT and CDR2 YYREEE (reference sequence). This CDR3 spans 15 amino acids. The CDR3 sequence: CASSLVGSQGNTIYF. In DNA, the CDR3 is TGTGCCAGCAGCTTGGTTGGGAGCCAAGGAAACACCATATATTTT.

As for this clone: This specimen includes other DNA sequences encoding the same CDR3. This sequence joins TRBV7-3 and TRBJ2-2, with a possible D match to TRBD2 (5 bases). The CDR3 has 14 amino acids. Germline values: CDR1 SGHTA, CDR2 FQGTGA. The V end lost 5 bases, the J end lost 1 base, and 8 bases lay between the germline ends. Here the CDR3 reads CASSLGLNTGELFF. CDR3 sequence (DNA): TGTGCCAGCAGCCTCGGACTGAACACCGGGGAGCTGTTTTTT. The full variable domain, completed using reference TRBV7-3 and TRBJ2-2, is GAGVSQTPSNKVTEKGKYVELRCDPISGHTALYWYRQSLGQGPEFLIYFQGTGAADDSGLPNDRFFAVRPEGSVSTLKIQRTERGDSAVYLCASSLGLNTGELFFGEGSRLTVL.

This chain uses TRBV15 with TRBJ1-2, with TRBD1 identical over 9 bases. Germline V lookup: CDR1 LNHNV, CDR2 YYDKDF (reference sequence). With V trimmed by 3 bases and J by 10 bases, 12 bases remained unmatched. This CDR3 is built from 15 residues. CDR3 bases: TGTGCCACCAGCAGTAGTCCCGGGACAGGGTTAGACTACACCTTC. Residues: CATSSSPGTGLDYTF. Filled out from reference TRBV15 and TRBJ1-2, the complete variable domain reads DAMVIQNPRYQVTQFGKPVTLSCSQTLNHNVMYWYQQKSSQAPKLLFHYYDKDFNNEADTPDNFQSRRPNTSFCFLDIRSPGLGDTAMYLCATSSSPGTGLDYTFGSGTRLTVV.